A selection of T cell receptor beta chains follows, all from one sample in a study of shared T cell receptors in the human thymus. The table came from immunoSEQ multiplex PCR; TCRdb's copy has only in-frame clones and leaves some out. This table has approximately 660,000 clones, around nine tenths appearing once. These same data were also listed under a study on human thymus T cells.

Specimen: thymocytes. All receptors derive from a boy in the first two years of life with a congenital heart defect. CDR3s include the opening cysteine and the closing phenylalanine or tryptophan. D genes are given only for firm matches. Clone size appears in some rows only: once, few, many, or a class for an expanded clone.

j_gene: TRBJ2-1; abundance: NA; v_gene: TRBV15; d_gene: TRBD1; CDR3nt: TGTGCCACCCTACAGGGGAGCAATGAGCAGTTCTTC; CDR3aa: CATLQGSNEQFF
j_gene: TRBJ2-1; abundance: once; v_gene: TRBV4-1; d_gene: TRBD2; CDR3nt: TGCGCCAGCAGCCAAGGCCCCCCTGGGGGAGGGCCGGGCAATGAGCAGTTCTTC; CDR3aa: CASSQGPPGGGPGNEQFF
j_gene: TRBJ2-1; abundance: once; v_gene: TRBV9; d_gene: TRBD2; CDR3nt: TGTGCCAGCAGCGTAGGCGGCGGGAGGGCCTCGGATGAGCAGTTCTTC; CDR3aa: CASSVGGGRASDEQFF
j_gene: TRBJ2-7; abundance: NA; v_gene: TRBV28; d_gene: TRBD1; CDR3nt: TGTGCCAGCGTGTACAGGGACAGCCCCTACGAGCAGTACTTC; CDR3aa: CASVYRDSPYEQYF
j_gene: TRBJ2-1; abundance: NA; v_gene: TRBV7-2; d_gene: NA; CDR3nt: TGTGCCAGCAGCATATGGGGGGCCCCCCGGACTAGGGAAATAAATGAGCAGTTCTTC; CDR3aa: CASSIWGAPRTREINEQFF
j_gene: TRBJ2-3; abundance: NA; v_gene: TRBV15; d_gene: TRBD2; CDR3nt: TGTGCCACCAGCAGAGCCCCTCTGGGTAGCGGGAGGGCCCCTTGGGCCACAGATACGCAGTATTTT; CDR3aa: CATSRAPLGSGRAPWATDTQYF
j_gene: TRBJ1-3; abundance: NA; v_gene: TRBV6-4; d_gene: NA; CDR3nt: TGTGCCAGCAGTGGCCGGCTACAGGTCGCCGGAAACACCATATATTTT; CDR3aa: CASSGRLQVAGNTIYF
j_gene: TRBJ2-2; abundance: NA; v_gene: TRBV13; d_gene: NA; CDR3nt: TGTGCCAGCAGCTTACGACTCACAGCGGCGACAGGGGAGCTGTTTTTT; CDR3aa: CASSLRLTAATGELFF
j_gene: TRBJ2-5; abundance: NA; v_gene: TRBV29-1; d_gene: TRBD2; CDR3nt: TGCAGCGTTGTTCCCCCGGGACTAGAGAGAGAGCGAAAAGAGACCCAGTACTTC; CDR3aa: CSVVPPGLERERKETQYF
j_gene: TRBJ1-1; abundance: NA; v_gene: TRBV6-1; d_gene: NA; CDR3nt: TGTGCCAGCAGTGAATTAATCGGGGCGGGAAACACTGAAGCTTTCTTT; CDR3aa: CASSELIGAGNTEAFF
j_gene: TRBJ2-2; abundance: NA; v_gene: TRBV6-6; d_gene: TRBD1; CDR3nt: TGTGCCAGCAGTTACCGGACAGGGGGCACCGGGGAGCTGTTTTTT; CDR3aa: CASSYRTGGTGELFF
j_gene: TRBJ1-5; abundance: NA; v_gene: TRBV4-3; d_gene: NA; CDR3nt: TGCGCCAGCAGCCAAGATTACGTACAGTATAGCAATCAGCCCCAGCATTTT; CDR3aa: CASSQDYVQYSNQPQHF
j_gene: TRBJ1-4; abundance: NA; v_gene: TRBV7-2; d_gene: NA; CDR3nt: TGTGCCAGCTCCCCAGGGGCACCTAATGAAAAACTGTTTTTT; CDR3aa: CASSPGAPNEKLFF
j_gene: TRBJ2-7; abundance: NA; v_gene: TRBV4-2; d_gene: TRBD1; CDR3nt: TGTGCCAGCAGCCAAGATCCAACAGGGGGGTTCAGCGGGCCGTACGAGCAGTACTTC; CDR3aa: CASSQDPTGGFSGPYEQYF
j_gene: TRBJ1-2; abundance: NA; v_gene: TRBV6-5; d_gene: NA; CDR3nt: TGTGCCAGCAGACTTTCCCCAGGGAAGGATGGCTACACCTTC; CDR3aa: CASRLSPGKDGYTF
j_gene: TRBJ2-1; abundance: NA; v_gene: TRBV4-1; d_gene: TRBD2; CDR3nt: TGCGCCAGCAGCCAAGATACTAGCGGCTACAATGAGCAGTTCTTC; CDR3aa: CASSQDTSGYNEQFF
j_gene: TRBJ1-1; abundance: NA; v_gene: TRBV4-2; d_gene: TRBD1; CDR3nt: TGTGCCAGCAGCCATCCGACAGGGGACGGGTCAGGGAACACTGAAGCTTTCTTT; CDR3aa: CASSHPTGDGSGNTEAFF
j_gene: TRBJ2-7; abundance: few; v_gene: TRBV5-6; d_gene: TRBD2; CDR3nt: TGTGCCAGCAGCTCCCTGGGACTACCCTACGAGCAGTACTTC; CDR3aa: CASSSLGLPYEQYF
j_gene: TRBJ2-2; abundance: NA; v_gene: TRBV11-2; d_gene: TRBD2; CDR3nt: TGTGCCAGCAGCTTTGATCCCGGGACTAGCGGGAGCAGCGGGGAGCTGTTTTTT; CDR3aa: CASSFDPGTSGSSGELFF
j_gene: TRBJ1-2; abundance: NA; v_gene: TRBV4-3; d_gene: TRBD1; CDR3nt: TGCGCCAGCAGCCAAGGCCCGGGACAGGGGGCGTATGGCTACACCTTC; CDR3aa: CASSQGPGQGAYGYTF
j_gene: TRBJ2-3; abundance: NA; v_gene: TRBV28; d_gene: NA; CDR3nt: TGTGCCAGCAGTTTAGGGCATCCCGGTAGCACAGATACGCAGTATTTT; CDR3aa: CASSLGHPGSTDTQYF
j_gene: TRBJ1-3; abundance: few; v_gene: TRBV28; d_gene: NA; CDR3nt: TGTGCCAGCAGTTTTATCGGCGGCGGGGGAAACACCATATATTTT; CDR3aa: CASSFIGGGGNTIYF
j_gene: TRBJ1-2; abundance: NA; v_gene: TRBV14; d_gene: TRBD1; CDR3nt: TGTGCCAGCAGCCAGGGACAGGACGGCTACACCTTC; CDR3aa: CASSQGQDGYTF
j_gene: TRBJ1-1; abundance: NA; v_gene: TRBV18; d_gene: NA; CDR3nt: TGTGCCAGCTCACCACCTGGGGGCGGGGGAACTGAAGCTTTCTTT; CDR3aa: CASSPPGGGGTEAFF
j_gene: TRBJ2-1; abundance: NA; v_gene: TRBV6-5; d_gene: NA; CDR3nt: TGTGCCAGCGGCCTGGGCCTCTCCTACAATGAGCAGTTCTTC; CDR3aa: CASGLGLSYNEQFF
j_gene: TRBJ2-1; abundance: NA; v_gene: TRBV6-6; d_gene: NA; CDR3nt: TGTGCCAGCAGTTTACACCCCCTTCCCGAGGGTGAGCAGTTCTTC; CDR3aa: CASSLHPLPEGEQFF
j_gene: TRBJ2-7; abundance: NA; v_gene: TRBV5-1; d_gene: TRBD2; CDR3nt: TGCGCCAGCAGCCAGGGACTAGCGGGAGGCCACGAGCAGTACTTC; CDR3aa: CASSQGLAGGHEQYF
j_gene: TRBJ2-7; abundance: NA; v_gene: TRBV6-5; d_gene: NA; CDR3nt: TGTGCCAGCAAACCAAGAGGTGGTACAGGGACCGAGCAGTACTTC; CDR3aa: CASKPRGGTGTEQYF
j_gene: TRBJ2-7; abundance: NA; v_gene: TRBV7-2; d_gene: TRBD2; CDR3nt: TGTGCCAGCAGCTTAGCGCGGGGACTAGCGGGAGGGCCTTACGAGCAGTACTTC; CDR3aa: CASSLARGLAGGPYEQYF
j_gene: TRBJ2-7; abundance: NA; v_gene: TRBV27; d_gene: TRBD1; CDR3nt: TGTGCCAGCTCGGGACAGGACCCCTACGAGCAGTACTTC; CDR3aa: CASSGQDPYEQYF
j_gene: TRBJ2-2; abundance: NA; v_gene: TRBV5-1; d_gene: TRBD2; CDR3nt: TGCGCCAGCAGCTTGGCCTCGCGGGGGAGGCTAGCGGGAGGGCCAAGGACCGGGGAGCTGTTTTTT; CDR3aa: CASSLASRGRLAGGPRTGELFF
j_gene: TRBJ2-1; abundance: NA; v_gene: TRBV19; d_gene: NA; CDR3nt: TGTGCCAGTAGTATCCCTAGCCTTGAGCAGTTCTTC; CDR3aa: CASSIPSLEQFF
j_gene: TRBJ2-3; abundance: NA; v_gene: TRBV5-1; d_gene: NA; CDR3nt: TGCGCCAGCAGCTTGGGTAAACCAGGCCCAGATACGCAGTATTTT; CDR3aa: CASSLGKPGPDTQYF
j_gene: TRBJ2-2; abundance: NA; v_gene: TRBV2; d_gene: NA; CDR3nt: TGTGCCAGCAGTGAGGGGCGACAGGAGTCGTGGTGCACCGGGGAGCTGTTTTTT; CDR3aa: CASSEGRQESWCTGELFF
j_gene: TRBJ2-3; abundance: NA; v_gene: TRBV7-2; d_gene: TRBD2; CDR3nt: TGTGCCAGCAGCCCCACCCGGGAGCTAGCGGGAGATACGCAGTATTTT; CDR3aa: CASSPTRELAGDTQYF
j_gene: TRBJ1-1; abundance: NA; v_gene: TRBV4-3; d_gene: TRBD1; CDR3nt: TGCGCCAGCAGCCAAGAGGACAGGACGGGTACTGAAGCTTTCTTT; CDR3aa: CASSQEDRTGTEAFF
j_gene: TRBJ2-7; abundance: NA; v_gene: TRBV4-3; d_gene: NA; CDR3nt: TGCGCCAGCAGCCAAGGGACTACTAAATCCTACGAGCAGTACTTC; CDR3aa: CASSQGTTKSYEQYF